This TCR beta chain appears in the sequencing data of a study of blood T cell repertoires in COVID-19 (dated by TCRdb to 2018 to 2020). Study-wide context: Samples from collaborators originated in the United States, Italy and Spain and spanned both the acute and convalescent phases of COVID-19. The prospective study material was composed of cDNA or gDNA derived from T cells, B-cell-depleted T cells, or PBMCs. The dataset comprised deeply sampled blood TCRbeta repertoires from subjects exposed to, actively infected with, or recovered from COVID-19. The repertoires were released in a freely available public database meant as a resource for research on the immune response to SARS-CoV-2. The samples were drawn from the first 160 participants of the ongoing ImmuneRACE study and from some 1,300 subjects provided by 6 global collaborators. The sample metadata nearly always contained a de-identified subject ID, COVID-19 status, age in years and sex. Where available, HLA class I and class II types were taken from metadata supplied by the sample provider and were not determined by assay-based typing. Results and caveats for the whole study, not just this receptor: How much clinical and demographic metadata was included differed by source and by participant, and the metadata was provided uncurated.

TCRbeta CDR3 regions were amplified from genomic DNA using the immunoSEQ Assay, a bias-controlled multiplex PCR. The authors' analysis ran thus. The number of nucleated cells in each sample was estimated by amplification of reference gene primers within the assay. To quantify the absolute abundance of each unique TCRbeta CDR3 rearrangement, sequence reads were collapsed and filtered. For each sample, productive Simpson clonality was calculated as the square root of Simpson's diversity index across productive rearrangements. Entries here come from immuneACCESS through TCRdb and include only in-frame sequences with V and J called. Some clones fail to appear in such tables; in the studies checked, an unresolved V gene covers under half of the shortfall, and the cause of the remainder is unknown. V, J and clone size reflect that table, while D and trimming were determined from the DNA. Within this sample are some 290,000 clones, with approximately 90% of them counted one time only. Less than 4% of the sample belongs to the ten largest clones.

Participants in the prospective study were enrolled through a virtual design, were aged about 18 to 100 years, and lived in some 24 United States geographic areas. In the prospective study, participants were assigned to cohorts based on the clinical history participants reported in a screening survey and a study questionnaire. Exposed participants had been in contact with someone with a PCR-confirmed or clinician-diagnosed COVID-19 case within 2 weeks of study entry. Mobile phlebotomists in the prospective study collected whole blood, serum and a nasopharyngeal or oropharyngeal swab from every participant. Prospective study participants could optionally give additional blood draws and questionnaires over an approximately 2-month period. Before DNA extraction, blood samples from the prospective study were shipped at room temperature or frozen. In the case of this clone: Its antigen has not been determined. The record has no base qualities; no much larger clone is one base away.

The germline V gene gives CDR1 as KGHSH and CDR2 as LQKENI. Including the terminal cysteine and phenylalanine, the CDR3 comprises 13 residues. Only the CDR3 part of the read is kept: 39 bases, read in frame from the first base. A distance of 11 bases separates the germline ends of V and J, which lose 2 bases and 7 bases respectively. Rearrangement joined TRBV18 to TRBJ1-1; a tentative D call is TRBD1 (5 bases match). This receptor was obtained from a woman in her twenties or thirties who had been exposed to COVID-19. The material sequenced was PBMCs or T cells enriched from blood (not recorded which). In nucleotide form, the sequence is TGTGCCAGCTCACCAACGCAGGGATTTGAAGCTTTCTTT. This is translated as CASSPTQGFEAFF.